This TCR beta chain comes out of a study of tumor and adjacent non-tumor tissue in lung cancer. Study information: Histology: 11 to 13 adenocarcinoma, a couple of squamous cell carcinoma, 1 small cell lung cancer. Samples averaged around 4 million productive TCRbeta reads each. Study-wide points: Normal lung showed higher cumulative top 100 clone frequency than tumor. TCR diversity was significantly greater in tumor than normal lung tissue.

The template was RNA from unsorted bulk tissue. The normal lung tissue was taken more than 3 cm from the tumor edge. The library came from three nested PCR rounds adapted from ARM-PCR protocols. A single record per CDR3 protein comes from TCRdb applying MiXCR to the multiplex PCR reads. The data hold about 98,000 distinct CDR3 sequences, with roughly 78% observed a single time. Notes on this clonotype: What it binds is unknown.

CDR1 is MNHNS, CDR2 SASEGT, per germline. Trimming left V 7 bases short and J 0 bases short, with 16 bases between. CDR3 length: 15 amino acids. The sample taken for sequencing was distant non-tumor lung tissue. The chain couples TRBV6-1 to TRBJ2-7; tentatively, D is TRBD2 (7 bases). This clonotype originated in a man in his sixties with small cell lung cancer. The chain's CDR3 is CASNLGGLASYEQYF. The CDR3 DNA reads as TGTGCCAGCAACCTGGGGGGGCTAGCCTCCTACGAGCAGTACTTC.